The 25 T cell receptor beta chains below come from one sample, sequenced in a study of blood T cell repertoires in COVID-19. Sequencing was performed with immunoSEQ multiplex PCR; in TCRdb, only in-frame clones are kept and a portion is missing. The profile shows approximately 81,000 clones, 90% to 95% of them singletons. The sample comprised peripheral blood. Every receptor here comes from a woman aged 50 to 65 in a cohort sampled during active COVID-19.

The chain is built from TRBV27 and TRBJ1-3; weak D call: TRBD1 (6 bases). The CDR3 has 16 amino acids. The germline CDR1 and CDR2 sequences are MNHEY and SMNVEV (reference sequence). Deletions cut 6 bases from V and 0 bases from J, with 15 bases between. The CDR3 sequence: CASRGGVDSSGNTIYF. CDR3 nucleotide sequence: TGTGCCAGCAGGGGCGGTGTGGACAGCTCTGGAAACACCATATATTTT.

This sequence joins TRBV14 and TRBJ2-2; D unresolved. V was shortened by 4 bases and J by 9 bases, with 9 bases between the two germline ends. Germline V CDR1 and CDR2: SGHDN, FVKESK. The CDR3 is made up of 12 amino acids. CDR3 nucleotide sequence: TGTGCCAGCAGCCTATCGGGTCGGGAGCTGTTTTTT. Its translation is CASSLSGRELFF.

V usage is TRBV4-1 and J usage is TRBJ2-3; D possibly corresponds to TRBD2 (6 bases). The ends were cut back, 4 bases at V and 2 bases at J, with 16 bases in the middle. CDR1 and CDR2 from the germline V gene are MGHRA and YSYEKL. CDR3 size: 16 residues. CDR3 in DNA: TGCGCCAGCAGCCTGCCTCCGGGACTTAACACAGATACGCAGTATTTT. Protein sequence: CASSLPPGLNTDTQYF.

V and J are TRBV5-1 and TRBJ2-1; no clear D. Looked up from germline, CDR1 is SGHRS and CDR2 is YFSETQ. The V gene lost 0 bases and the J gene lost 7 bases, with 26 bases spanning the gap. The CDR3 consists of 19 residues. CDR3 amino acids: CASSLGDSIGVVVRNEQFF. CDR3 nucleotides: TGCGCCAGCAGCTTGGGAGATAGTATTGGAGTGGTAGTGCGGAATGAGCAGTTCTTC.

The chain couples TRBV12-5 to TRBJ2-1; 10 positions agree with TRBD2. Per the germline V gene, CDR1 is LGHNT and CDR2 is FRNRAP. This CDR3 contains 15 residues. The V and J ends lost 10 bases and 9 bases, in that order; junction bases with no gene match: 15. The CDR3 is CANGLLAGPTSEQFF. CDR3 nucleotides: TGTGCTAATGGCCTACTAGCGGGGCCCACCAGTGAGCAGTTCTTC.

V is TRBV20-1 and J is TRBJ2-7; TRBD1 might be the D (5 bases). Germline lookup yields CDR1 DFQATT and CDR2 SNEGSKA (reference sequence). This CDR3 has 11 residues. The V gene lost 3 bases and the J gene lost 4 bases, with 7 bases spanning the gap. Written as DNA, the CDR3 is TGCAGTGCTAGTAACAGGTACGAGCAGTACTTC. Translated, it gives CSASNRYEQYF.

The chain recombines TRBV19 with TRBJ2-7; D is perhaps TRBD2 (6 bases). The CDR3 contains 16 residues. V was cut by 2 bases and J by 4 bases, with 18 bases left in between. In germline, CDR1 is LNHDA, CDR2 SQIVND (reference sequence). This chain's CDR3 is CASSIRTGTLGYEQYF. The CDR3 DNA reads as TGTGCCAGTAGTATACGGACCGGGACTCTAGGGTACGAGCAGTACTTC.

The chain couples TRBV4-1 to TRBJ1-4, with D maybe TRBD1 (6 bases). The CDR3 is 16 amino acids. From germline, CDR1 is MGHRA and CDR2 YSYEKL. Between the trimmed V and J ends, which lost 1 base and 4 bases, there was a span of 13 bases. CDR3 bases: TGCGCCAGCAGCCAAGGTGCCGGCAGGGGTAATGAAAAACTGTTTTTT. This encodes CASSQGAGRGNEKLFF.

J is TRBJ1-3 and V is TRBV9; D is ambiguous. The germline V gene encodes CDR1 SGDLS and CDR2 YYNGEE. CDR3 length: 16 amino acids. V was shortened by 3 bases and J by 0 bases, with 13 bases between the two germline ends. CDR3 region: CASSGPTALSGNTIYF. The CDR3 region has the DNA TGTGCCAGCAGCGGCCCAACTGCCCTCTCTGGAAACACCATATATTTT. Supplemented by reference TRBV9 and TRBJ1-3, the full variable domain reads DSGVTQTPKHLITATGQRVTLRCSPRSGDLSVYWYQQSLDQGLQFLIQYYNGEERAKGNILERFSAQQFPDLHSELNLSSLELGDSALYFCASSGPTALSGNTIYFGEGSWLTVV.

CDR3 sequence (DNA): TGTGCCAGCAGCTTAGAACAGGGACCCTACAATGAGCAGTTCTTC. It specifies CASSLEQGPYNEQFF. This chain uses TRBV7-9 with TRBJ2-1, with D perhaps TRBD1 (6 bases). Germline assignment: CDR1 SEHNR and CDR2 FQNEAQ (reference sequence). V was trimmed by 1 base and J by 2 bases, leaving 9 bases between them. This CDR3 comprises 15 residues.

The rearrangement joins TRBV18 to TRBJ1-5; D is unresolved. Germline V gives CDR1 KGHSH, CDR2 LQKENI. CDR3 size: 18 residues. Trimming cost V 0 bases and J 2 bases, with 17 bases left between them. CDR3 coding DNA: TGTGCCAGCTCACCACCCCCAAGTCAGCGTCTCGGCAATCAGCCCCAGCATTTT. This translates into CASSPPPSQRLGNQPQHF.

V is TRBV5-4 and J is TRBJ2-7; 9 positions match TRBD1. The trim removed 2 bases at V and 6 bases at J, leaving 6 bases unmatched. Germline V gene lookup returns CDR1 SGHNT and CDR2 YYREEE (reference sequence). CDR3 length: 14 amino acids. Here the CDR3 reads CASSLTQGAGEQYF. As DNA, the CDR3 is TGTGCCAGCAGCTTAACACAGGGGGCGGGCGAGCAGTACTTC.

The chain is built from TRBV5-1 and TRBJ2-3; 15 bases align to TRBD2. CDR3 length: 18 amino acids. Looked up from germline, CDR1 is SGHRS and CDR2 is YFSETQ. J lost 4 bases, V lost 3 bases, and 9 bases had no gene match. CDR3: CASSSAGTSGRYADTQYF. The CDR3, as DNA: TGCGCCAGCAGCTCCGCCGGGACTAGCGGGAGGTATGCAGATACGCAGTATTTT.

The J gene is TRBJ2-2, the V gene TRBV4-2; D unresolved. Trimming pared 6 bases from V and 6 bases from J, leaving 5 bases between. Germline CDR1 reads LGHNA; CDR2 reads YNFKEQ. This CDR3 comprises 11 residues. The CDR3 DNA reads TGTGCCAGCAGAACTGCCGGGGAGCTGTTTTTT. Its translation: CASRTAGELFF.

DNA of the CDR3: TGTGCCAGCAGTTACTCCCAGGGGGCAGATACGCAGTATTTT. Translated, it gives CASSYSQGADTQYF. The V and J genes are TRBV6-6 and TRBJ2-3; 7 positions match TRBD1. CDR1 and CDR2 from the germline V gene are MNHNY and SVGAGI (reference sequence). The CDR3 runs to 14 residues. The V gene end was trimmed by 0 bases and the J gene end by 4 bases; junction bases not matched to a gene: 1.

The V gene is TRBV19, the J gene TRBJ2-6, with D maybe TRBD1 (5 bases). The CDR3 runs 15 residues. CDR1 is LNHDA and CDR2 is SQIVND in the germline V gene (reference sequence). V was trimmed by 5 bases and J by 1 base, leaving 9 bases between them. The CDR3 DNA follows: TGTGCCAGTAGTTGGGGCCTATCTGGGGCCAACGTCCTGACTTTC. This translates into CASSWGLSGANVLTF.

V is TRBV28 and J is TRBJ2-7; 8 bases align to TRBD2. The ends lost 3 bases at V and 0 bases at J; junction bases unmatched: 4. CDR1 and CDR2 (germline): MDHEN, SYDVKM. This CDR3 has 15 residues. The CDR3, as DNA: TGTGCCAGCAGTTTCCCCGGGAGGGCCTCCTACGAGCAGTACTTC. This gives the protein CASSFPGRASYEQYF.

This chain connects TRBV5-4 to TRBJ1-5, with 8 bases identical to TRBD1. CDR3 length: 14 residues. The trim removed 4 bases at V and 4 bases at J, leaving 4 bases unmatched. Germline values: CDR1 SGHNT, CDR2 YYREEE (reference sequence). CDR3 sequence (DNA): TGTGCCAGCAGCCGACAGGGGTTTAATCAGCCCCAGCATTTT. It encodes CASSRQGFNQPQHF.

The V and J genes are TRBV18 and TRBJ1-5; 11 positions agree with TRBD1. Losses at the gene ends were 6 bases for V and 3 bases for J; bases not matched to a gene: 7. Germline V gives CDR1 KGHSH, CDR2 LQKENI. CDR3 length: 16 amino acids. The CDR3 here is CASSPRTGGFNQPQHF. DNA for the CDR3: TGTGCCAGCTCCCCTAGGACAGGGGGCTTCAATCAGCCCCAGCATTTT.

J is TRBJ2-3 and V is TRBV3-1 (or the pseudogene TRBV3-2); 7 positions agree with TRBD1. Germline V gene lookup returns CDR1 LGHDT and CDR2 YNNKEL (reference sequence). V lost 4 bases to trimming and J lost 2 bases; unmatched junction nucleotides: 9. The CDR3 runs to 16 residues. In DNA form, the CDR3 reads TGTGCCAGCAGCCTCCTCAGTAGGGGGCTCACAGATACGCAGTATTTT. Its translation: CASSLLSRGLTDTQYF.

J is TRBJ2-3 and V is TRBV10-3; TRBD2 matches at 13 bases. There are 16 residues in the CDR3. Germline loops: CDR1 ENHRY, CDR2 SYGVKD. V shed 5 bases and J 2 bases; nucleotides not matched to a gene: 4. CDR3 DNA sequence: TGTGCCATCAGTAAAGGACTAGCGGGAGACACAGATACGCAGTATTTT. It yields the protein CAISKGLAGDTDTQYF.

CDR3 nucleotides: TGCGCCAGCAGCCTTGCGTCCTACAATGAGCAGTTCTTC. Its translation: CASSLASYNEQFF. V gene TRBV5-1 combines with J gene TRBJ2-1; D not resolved. V lost 4 bases and J lost 1, with 6 bases in between. Germline values: CDR1 SGHRS, CDR2 YFSETQ. The CDR3 runs to 13 residues.

The V call is TRBV6-5, the J call TRBJ2-1, with 7 nucleotides matching TRBD2. Germline assignment: CDR1 MNHEY and CDR2 SVGAGI. J was trimmed by 8 bases and V by 7 bases; bases with no gene match: 8. The length of the CDR3 is 13 residues. CDR3 nucleotide sequence: TGTGCCAGCAAAGAAGGACTAGGGGATGAGCAGTTCTTC. Its protein product is CASKEGLGDEQFF.

The V gene is TRBV28, the J gene TRBJ2-2; 7 bases are shared with TRBD2. V was clipped by 6 bases and J by 7 bases; unmatched bases: 11. This CDR3 has 15 amino acids. CDR1 MDHEN and CDR2 SYDVKM come from the germline V gene. The CDR3 DNA sequence: TGTGCCAGCAGCCGGGTCCTCCGCGGGGGCGGGGAGCTGTTTTTT. Translated: CASSRVLRGGGELFF.

Only one count was recorded for this clone. This chain uses TRBV28 with TRBJ1-1; no reliable D call. The CDR3 contains 13 residues. CDR1 is MDHEN and CDR2 is SYDVKM in the germline V gene. Trimming shortened V by 5 bases and J by 5 bases, and 12 bases separated the two germline ends. CDR3 coding DNA: TGTGCCAGCAGTCTCCCCGATCGGACTGAAGCTTTCTTT. It yields the protein CASSLPDRTEAFF.